This TCR beta chain was recovered during a study of persistence of HIV-infected CD4 T cells. In the study overall: Median time on suppressive ART was seven to nine years. Anti-CD3/anti-CD28 beads activated more cells than antigen stimulation did.

Cells were stimulated nonspecifically with anti-CD3/anti-CD28 magnetic beads. Sorting selected CD4+ T cells upregulating both CD40 ligand and CD69. This was the immunoSEQ version 4 assay in survey mode. TCRdb keeps only in-frame clones here, not all; method: immunoSEQ multiplex PCR. The sample comprises tens of thousands of clones, around 90% of which are singletons, and roughly 0.45% rests with the top ten. Trimming took 7 bases from V and 3 from J, leaving 13 bases between them. The CDR3 runs 14 residues. In germline, CDR1 is LNHDA, CDR2 SQIVND (reference sequence). Points on this clone: Its antigen is undetermined.

The rearrangement joins TRBV19 to TRBJ1-5, with D possibly matching TRBD1 (6 bases). This material consisted of CD4+ T cells sorted from PBMCs after 18-hour stimulation, taken from a patient who received antiretroviral therapy. The sequence was obtained from an adult woman with HIV who was CMV-seropositive. This CDR3 is CASTIRTVNQPQHF. For the CDR3, the DNA is TGTGCCAGTACCATCCGGACAGTCAATCAGCCCCAGCATTTT.